The following is a T cell receptor beta chain sequence with its context. Its antigen is as yet unknown. The Oncomine TCR Beta short-read assay sequenced DNA from cultured CD4+ T cells. One entry per CDR3 protein, called by TCRdb with MiXCR from the PCR reads. The sample records 10,000 or so distinct CDR3 sequences, over 45% being singletons. The sample originates from a study of vaccination and CD4 T cells after COVID-19. The CDR3 is 15 amino acids. Germline lookup yields CDR1 LNHDA and CDR2 SQIVND (reference sequence). V was clipped by 6 bases and J by 3 bases; unmatched bases: 8. Treatment noted: roughly 11-day PBMC culture with coronavirus spike peptide pools or control peptides (ViraFEST assay). An unexposed donor provided the CD4+ T cells, which were collected before the COVID-19 pandemic (2011-2018).

Sequenced sample: CD4+ T cells from blood, cultured in vitro. This rearrangement joins TRBV19 to TRBJ2-1; 7 bases line up with TRBD1. The sequence came from a human donor in good health. CDR3 nucleotides: TGTGCCAGTAGACTGGTAGGGGGCAGCTACAATGAGCAGTTCTTC. Translated, it gives CASRLVGGSYNEQFF.